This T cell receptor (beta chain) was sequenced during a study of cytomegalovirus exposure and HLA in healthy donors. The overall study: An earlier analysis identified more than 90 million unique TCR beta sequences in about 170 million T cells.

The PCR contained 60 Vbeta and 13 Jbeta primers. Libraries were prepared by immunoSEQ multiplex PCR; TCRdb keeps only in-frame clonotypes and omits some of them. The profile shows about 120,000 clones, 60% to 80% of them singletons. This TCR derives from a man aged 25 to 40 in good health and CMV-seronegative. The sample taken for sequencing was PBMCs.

CDR3 loop: CASSKLDRQETQYF. CDR3 DNA sequence: TGTGCCAGCAGCAAACTGGACAGGCAAGAGACCCAGTACTTC. The chain is built from TRBV6-5 and TRBJ2-5; 7 nucleotides align to TRBD1. V dropped 6 bases and J dropped 2; count of bases not matched to a gene: 6. The germline gives CDR1 MNHEY, CDR2 SVGAGI. The CDR3 runs 14 residues.